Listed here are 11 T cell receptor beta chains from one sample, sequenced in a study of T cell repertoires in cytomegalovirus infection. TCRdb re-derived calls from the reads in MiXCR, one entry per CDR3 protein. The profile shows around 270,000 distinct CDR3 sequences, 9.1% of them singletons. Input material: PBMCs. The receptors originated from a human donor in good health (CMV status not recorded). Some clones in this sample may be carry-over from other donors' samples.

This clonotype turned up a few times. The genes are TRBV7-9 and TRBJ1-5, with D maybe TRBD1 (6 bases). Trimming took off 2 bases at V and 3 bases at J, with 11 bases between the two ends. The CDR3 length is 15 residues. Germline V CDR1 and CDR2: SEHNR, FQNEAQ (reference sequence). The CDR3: CASSLFRGSNQPQHF. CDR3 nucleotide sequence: TGTGCCAGCAGCTTATTCAGGGGCTCCAATCAGCCCCAGCATTTT.

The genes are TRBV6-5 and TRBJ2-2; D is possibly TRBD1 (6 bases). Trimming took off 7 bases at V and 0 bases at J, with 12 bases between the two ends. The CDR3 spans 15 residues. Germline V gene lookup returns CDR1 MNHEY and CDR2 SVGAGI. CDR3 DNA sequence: TGTGCCAGCACCAACAGGGCCTCGAACACCGGGGAGCTGTTTTTT. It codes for CASTNRASNTGELFF.

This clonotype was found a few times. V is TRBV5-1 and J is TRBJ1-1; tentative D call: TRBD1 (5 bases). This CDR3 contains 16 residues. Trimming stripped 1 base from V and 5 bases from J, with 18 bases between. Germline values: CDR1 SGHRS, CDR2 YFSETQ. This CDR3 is CASSLNLQGRTTEAFF. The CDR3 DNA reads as TGCGCCAGCAGCTTGAATCTGCAGGGTAGGACGACTGAAGCTTTCTTT.

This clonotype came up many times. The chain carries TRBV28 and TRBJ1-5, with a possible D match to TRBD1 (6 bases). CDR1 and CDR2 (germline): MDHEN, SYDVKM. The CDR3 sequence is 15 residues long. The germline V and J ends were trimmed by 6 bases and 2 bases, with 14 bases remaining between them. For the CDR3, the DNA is TGTGCCAGCAGCTTGACATCAGGGGGCAATCAGCCCCAGCATTTT. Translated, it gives CASSLTSGGNQPQHF.

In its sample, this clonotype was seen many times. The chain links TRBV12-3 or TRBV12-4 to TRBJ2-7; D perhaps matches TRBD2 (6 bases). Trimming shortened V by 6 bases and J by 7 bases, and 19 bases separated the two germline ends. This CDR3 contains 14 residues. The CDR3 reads CASSLLTRAGEQYF. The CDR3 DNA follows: TGTGCCAGCAGCCTCCTAACCCGGGCGGGAGAGCAGTACTTC.

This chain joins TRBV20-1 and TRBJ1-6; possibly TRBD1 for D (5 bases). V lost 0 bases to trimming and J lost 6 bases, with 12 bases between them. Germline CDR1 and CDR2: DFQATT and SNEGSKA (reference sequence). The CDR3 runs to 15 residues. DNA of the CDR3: TGCAGTGCTAGAGATAAAGGCCAGGGTAATTCACCCCTCCACTTT. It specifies CSARDKGQGNSPLHF.

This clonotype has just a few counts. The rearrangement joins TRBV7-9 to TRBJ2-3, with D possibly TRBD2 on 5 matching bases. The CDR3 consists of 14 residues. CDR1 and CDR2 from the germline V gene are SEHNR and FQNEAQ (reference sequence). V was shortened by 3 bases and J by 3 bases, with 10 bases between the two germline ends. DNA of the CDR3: TGTGCCAGCAGCTTGGGGAGCCCTACAGATACGCAGTATTTT. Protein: CASSLGSPTDTQYF.

CDR3 coding DNA: TGCAGTGCTAGAGAGGGGCAAGTTCTGGCCAAAAACATTCAGTACTTC. Its translation is CSAREGQVLAKNIQYF. The chain uses TRBV20-1 and TRBJ2-4; perhaps TRBD1 as D (5 bases). Trimming stripped 0 bases from V and 1 base from J, with 13 bases between. The V gene's germline CDR1 is DFQATT and CDR2 SNEGSKA (reference sequence). The CDR3 extends over 16 amino acids.

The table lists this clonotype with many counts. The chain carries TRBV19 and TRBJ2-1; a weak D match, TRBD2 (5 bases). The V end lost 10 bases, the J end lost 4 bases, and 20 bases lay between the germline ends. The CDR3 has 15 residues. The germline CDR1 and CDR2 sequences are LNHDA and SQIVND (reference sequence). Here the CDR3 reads CATSTGYSLYNEQFF. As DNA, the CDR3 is TGTGCCACCAGTACGGGGTACAGCCTTTACAATGAGCAGTTCTTC.

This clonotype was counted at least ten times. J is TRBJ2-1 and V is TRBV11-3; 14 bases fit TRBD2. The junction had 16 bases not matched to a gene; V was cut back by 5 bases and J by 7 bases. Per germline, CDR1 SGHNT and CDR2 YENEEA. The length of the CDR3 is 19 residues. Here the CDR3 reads CASSQRGTSGGEMGNEQFF. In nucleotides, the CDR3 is TGTGCCAGCAGCCAAAGGGGGACTAGCGGGGGAGAAATGGGGAATGAGCAGTTCTTC.

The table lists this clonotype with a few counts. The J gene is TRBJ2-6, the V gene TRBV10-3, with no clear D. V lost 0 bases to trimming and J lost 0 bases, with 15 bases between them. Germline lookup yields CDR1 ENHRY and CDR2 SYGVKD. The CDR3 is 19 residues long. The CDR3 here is CAISESVGKSGSGANVLTF. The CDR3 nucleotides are TGTGCCATCAGTGAGTCGGTGGGAAAATCCGGCTCTGGGGCCAACGTCCTGACTTTC.